The 32 T cell receptor beta chains below were found in one sample sequenced in a study of T cell changes during pregnancy in multiple sclerosis. Only in-frame clones appear in the TCRdb table, and some are missing; sequencing was by immunoSEQ multiplex PCR. The sample has approximately 80,000 clones; 94% are singletons. The material sequenced was peripheral blood, taken in the second trimester of pregnancy. The receptors come from a female donor in good health, enrolled as a control in a pregnancy study.

The chain carries TRBV2 and TRBJ1-5; the D is unclear. The germline CDR1 and CDR2 sequences are SNHLY and FYNNEI. The CDR3 extends over 15 amino acids. Trimming shortened V by 5 bases and J by 1 base, and 12 bases separated the two germline ends. CDR3 nucleotide sequence: TGTGCCAGCAGTCTCGCCCGGGGAAGCAATCAGCCCCAGCATTTT. Amino acid sequence: CASSLARGSNQPQHF.

The V and J genes are TRBV7-9 and TRBJ2-3; possible D gene TRBD2, 5 bases. Germline V gene sequence: CDR1 SEHNR, CDR2 FQNEAQ (reference sequence). The CDR3 covers 15 residues. Trimming shortened V by 4 bases and J by 1 base, and 12 bases separated the two germline ends. The CDR3 here is CASSWGESGTDTQYF. The DNA for the CDR3 is TGTGCCAGCAGCTGGGGAGAATCGGGCACAGATACGCAGTATTTT. The full variable domain, its missing parts supplied by reference TRBV7-9 and TRBJ2-3, is DTGVSQNPRHKITKRGQNVTFRCDPISEHNRLYWYRQTLGQGPEFLTYFQNEAQLEKSRLLSDRFSAERPKGSFSTLEIQRTEQGDSAMYLCASSWGESGTDTQYFGPGTRLTVL.

This chain connects TRBV30 to TRBJ2-1, with a tentative D call TRBD2 (6 bases). Trimming pared 3 bases from V and 7 bases from J, leaving 10 bases between. The CDR3 totals 12 residues. Germline V gene sequence: CDR1 GTSNPN, CDR2 SVGIG (reference sequence). As DNA, the CDR3 is TGTGCCTGGAGCCGGGACTTAAATGAGCAGTTCTTC. This translates into CAWSRDLNEQFF.

V and J are TRBV2 and TRBJ2-7; 16 bases are shared with TRBD2. CDR3 length: 18 residues. Germline loops: CDR1 SNHLY, CDR2 FYNNEI. V trimming: 8 bases; J trimming: 0 bases; junction bases outside the gene matches: 10. The CDR3 loop is CASGPGLAGGGASYEQYF. In nucleotides, the CDR3 is TGTGCCAGCGGACCGGGACTAGCGGGAGGGGGGGCCTCCTACGAGCAGTACTTC.

This clone was detected once. The chain employs TRBV6-5 and TRBJ2-4, with 9 nucleotides matching TRBD1. This CDR3 region has 14 residues. Looked up from germline, CDR1 is MNHEY and CDR2 is SVGAGI. V was clipped by 6 bases and J by 8 bases; unmatched bases: 8. CDR3 in DNA: TGTGCCAGCAGACCGGGACAGGGATGGGACATTCAGTACTTC. It codes for CASRPGQGWDIQYF.

The CDR3 bases are TGTGCCAGCAGCCCCCCCGGAGGCCCCACAGATACGCAGTATTTT. It yields the protein CASSPPGGPTDTQYF. This chain joins TRBV4-2 and TRBJ2-3, with D perhaps TRBD2 (5 bases). This CDR3 has 15 amino acids. V was shortened by 4 bases and J by 2 bases, with 13 bases between the two germline ends. Germline V gene lookup returns CDR1 LGHNA and CDR2 YNFKEQ.

The chain recombines TRBV4-2 with TRBJ2-5; 7 nucleotides line up with TRBD2. Germline values: CDR1 LGHNA, CDR2 YNFKEQ. CDR3 length equals 16 residues. The V gene end was trimmed by 5 bases and the J gene end by 5 bases; junction bases not matched to a gene: 14. CDR3 coding DNA: TGTGCCAGCAGCTACCTAGCGAGGGAGGGCGGGGAGACCCAGTACTTC. This gives the protein CASSYLAREGGETQYF.

This clone has just one count. The gene calls are TRBV4-2 and TRBJ2-3, with TRBD2 identical over 7 bases. The V gene end was trimmed by 6 bases and the J gene end by 1 base; junction bases not matched to a gene: 7. Germline assignment: CDR1 LGHNA and CDR2 YNFKEQ. The CDR3 is made up of 15 amino acids. CDR3 region: CASRRLASGTDTQYF. Written as DNA, the CDR3 is TGTGCCAGCAGAAGACTAGCTTCCGGCACAGATACGCAGTATTTT.

This clone appeared a single time. The CDR3 bases are TGTGCCAGCTCAAGCGGGTACAATGAGCAGTTCTTC. Amino acid sequence: CASSSGYNEQFF. The chain is built from TRBV27 and TRBJ2-1, with D maybe TRBD2 (6 bases). Germline CDR1 is MNHEY and CDR2 is SMNVEV (reference sequence). V lost 8 bases and J 4 bases, leaving 9 bases between the germline ends. This CDR3 is built from 12 residues.

The CDR3 region is CASSTWTGGNEQFF. The CDR3, as DNA: TGCGCCAGCAGCACGTGGACAGGGGGCAATGAGCAGTTCTTC. The chain employs TRBV5-1 and TRBJ2-1; the match to TRBD1 covers 10 bases. The CDR3 runs 14 residues. The germline V gene encodes CDR1 SGHRS and CDR2 YFSETQ. The ends lost 4 bases at V and 6 bases at J; junction bases unmatched: 4.

The chain is built from TRBV10-3 and TRBJ2-1, with TRBD1 matching over 10 bases. Germline assignment: CDR1 ENHRY and CDR2 SYGVKD. Trimming cost V 8 bases and J 3 bases; bases outside gene matches: 1. This CDR3 spans 13 amino acids. CDR3 sequence: CAIRTGGYNEQFF. The CDR3 DNA reads as TGTGCCATCCGGACAGGGGGCTACAATGAGCAGTTCTTC.

The chain employs TRBV6-6 and TRBJ1-2; D not certain. V lost 0 bases and J lost 1, with 6 bases in between. The CDR3 totals 14 residues. Germline CDR1 is MNHNY and CDR2 is SVGAGI (reference sequence). The CDR3 protein is CASSYSEGNYGYTF. The CDR3 DNA sequence: TGTGCCAGCAGTTACTCGGAGGGTAACTATGGCTACACCTTC.

The CDR3 DNA is TGTGCCAGCAGCCCACGAATGGGGGGAAATGAAAAACTGTTTTTT. Translating gives CASSPRMGGNEKLFF. The rearrangement uses TRBV9 and TRBJ1-4; tentative D call: TRBD1 (5 bases). The CDR3 has 15 amino acids. V lost 4 bases to trimming and J lost 5 bases, with 15 bases between them. Germline loops: CDR1 SGDLS, CDR2 YYNGEE.

The chain carries TRBV15 and TRBJ2-1; 7 bases fit TRBD2. CDR3 length: 16 amino acids. The trim removed 5 bases at V and 7 bases at J, leaving 14 bases unmatched. CDR1 and CDR2 from the germline V gene are LNHNV and YYDKDF (reference sequence). As DNA, the CDR3 is TGTGCCACCAGCCCCCGGGGAAGCGGGATCGTAAATGAGCAGTTCTTC. Protein sequence: CATSPRGSGIVNEQFF.

The chain employs TRBV30 and TRBJ1-1, with D maybe TRBD1 (6 bases). Trimming shortened V by 3 bases and J by 5 bases, and 13 bases separated the two germline ends. Germline CDR1 reads GTSNPN; CDR2 reads SVGIG (reference sequence). This CDR3 is 13 amino acids long. CDR3 protein: CAWSIRGGTEAFF. As DNA, the CDR3 is TGTGCCTGGAGCATAAGGGGGGGAACTGAAGCTTTCTTT.

This chain links TRBV6-1 with TRBJ2-7, with 12 nucleotides matching TRBD2. This CDR3 has 15 amino acids. V lost 2 bases to trimming and J lost 5 bases; unmatched junction nucleotides: 4. CDR1 MNHNS and CDR2 SASEGT come from the germline V gene. CDR3 sequence reads: CASSELAGGPDEQYF. CDR3 sequence (DNA): TGTGCCAGCAGTGAACTAGCGGGAGGGCCGGACGAGCAGTACTTC.

This chain uses TRBV29-1 with TRBJ2-5; 8 bases map to TRBD1. The CDR3 spans 14 residues. With 4 bases clipped from V and 5 bases from J, the junction kept 9 bases outside the gene matches. The germline V gene encodes CDR1 SQVTM and CDR2 ANQGSEA. DNA of the CDR3: TGCAGCGTTGCGGACAGGGCGGGATGGGAGACCCAGTACTTC. This gives the protein CSVADRAGWETQYF.

The V gene is TRBV5-1, the J gene TRBJ2-7; 7 bases are a match to TRBD2. This CDR3 has 13 residues. V shed 5 bases, J shed 3 bases, and the junction held 5 bases outside the gene matches. Germline V lookup: CDR1 SGHRS, CDR2 YFSETQ. CDR3 sequence: CASRGGNSYEQYF. DNA of the CDR3: TGCGCCAGCAGGGGGGGGAACAGCTACGAGCAGTACTTC.

This CDR3 reads CASSAGTVSYEQYF. The CDR3 DNA follows: TGTGCCAGCAGCGCCGGGACAGTAAGCTACGAGCAGTACTTC. The V and J genes are TRBV2 and TRBJ2-7; 7 bases fit TRBD1. CDR3 length equals 14 residues. V trimming: 6 bases; J trimming: 3 bases; junction bases outside the gene matches: 8. Germline lookup yields CDR1 SNHLY and CDR2 FYNNEI.

This rearrangement joins TRBV4-1 to TRBJ2-2, with 14 bases that match TRBD2. V was clipped by 3 bases and J by 4 bases; unmatched bases: 7. The CDR3 covers 18 residues. Germline CDR1 is MGHRA and CDR2 is YSYEKL. CDR3 in amino acids: CASSQTAGLAGVTGELFF. CDR3 nucleotides: TGCGCCAGCAGCCAGACCGCGGGACTAGCGGGAGTCACCGGGGAGCTGTTTTTT.

The V gene is TRBV10-2, the J gene TRBJ2-5, with 7 bases fitting TRBD2. The V gene's germline CDR1 is WSHSY and CDR2 SAAADI. J lost 7 bases, V lost 1 base, and 15 bases had no gene match. The CDR3 length is 17 residues. CDR3 protein: CASSELYSGPKKGTQYF. Written as DNA, the CDR3 is TGCGCCAGCAGTGAGTTATATAGCGGGCCTAAGAAAGGGACCCAGTACTTC.

This clone was detected once. This sequence joins TRBV11-2 and TRBJ2-3; D is uncertain. CDR1 is SGHAT, CDR2 FQNNGV, per germline. The V end lost 1 base, the J end lost 0 bases, and 5 bases lay between the germline ends. The CDR3 totals 14 residues. The CDR3 is CASSLGRSTDTQYF. The CDR3 DNA sequence: TGTGCCAGCAGCTTAGGGCGGAGCACAGATACGCAGTATTTT.

The rearrangement uses TRBV6-5 and TRBJ1-6, with a tentative D call TRBD1 (6 bases). V dropped 2 bases and J dropped 7 bases, with 9 bases sitting between them. This CDR3 comprises 14 residues. Germline values: CDR1 MNHEY, CDR2 SVGAGI. The CDR3 region is CASSYPGANSPLHF. The DNA for the CDR3 is TGTGCCAGCAGTTACCCAGGGGCCAATTCACCCCTCCACTTT.

This chain connects TRBV27 to TRBJ1-1, with 9 bases that match TRBD1. Trimming removed 8 bases from V and 0 bases from J; junction bases left unmatched: 7. The germline gives CDR1 MNHEY, CDR2 SMNVEV (reference sequence). CDR3 length: 15 residues. This CDR3 reads CASRGQGNMNTEAFF. For the CDR3, the DNA is TGTGCCAGCCGGGGACAGGGTAATATGAACACTGAAGCTTTCTTT.

The chain is built from TRBV7-2 and TRBJ1-1, with TRBD1 as a possible D gene (6 bases). CDR1 SGHTA and CDR2 FQGNSA come from the germline V gene. The CDR3 has 14 residues. Trimming shortened V by 5 bases and J by 5 bases, and 15 bases separated the two germline ends. CDR3: CASSREIRGTEAFF. The DNA for the CDR3 is TGTGCCAGCAGCCGAGAGATAAGGGGGACTGAAGCTTTCTTT. Variable domain in full (rest from reference TRBV7-2 and TRBJ1-1): GAGVSQSPSNKVTEKGKDVELRCDPISGHTALYWYRQSLGQGLEFLIYFQGNSAPDKSGLPSDRFSAERTGGSVSTLTIQRTQQEDSAVYLCASSREIRGTEAFFGQGTRLTVV.

The rearrangement links TRBV5-4 to TRBJ2-3; 13 nucleotides agree with TRBD2. CDR3 length equals 16 residues. The junction had 3 bases not matched to a gene; V was cut back by 3 bases and J by 2 bases. Germline CDR1 and CDR2: SGHNT and YYREEE (reference sequence). CDR3 amino acids: CASSSGLAGITDTQYF. The CDR3 DNA follows: TGTGCCAGCAGCTCGGGACTAGCGGGGATCACAGATACGCAGTATTTT.

This chain joins TRBV28 and TRBJ1-3; D is perhaps TRBD1 (5 bases). Trimming removed 1 base from V and 4 bases from J, with 11 bases in between. Germline V lookup: CDR1 MDHEN, CDR2 SYDVKM. The CDR3 length is 15 residues. This CDR3 is CASSLSQGSGNTIYF. Here the CDR3 DNA reads TGTGCCAGCAGTTTATCTCAGGGCTCGGGAAACACCATATATTTT.

The chain couples TRBV5-1 to TRBJ2-7, with 10 bases lining up with TRBD1. With V trimmed by 4 bases and J by 4 bases, 8 bases remained unmatched. CDR1 is SGHRS, CDR2 YFSETQ, per germline. The CDR3 extends over 15 amino acids. The CDR3 region has the DNA TGCGCCAGCAGCGCCAGACAGGGGGCCCGATACGAGCAGTACTTC. Translation: CASSARQGARYEQYF.

J is TRBJ1-2 and V is TRBV28; D is possibly TRBD1 (6 bases). The CDR3 length is 15 residues. The germline V and J ends were trimmed by 2 bases and 8 bases, with 18 bases remaining between them. CDR1 is MDHEN and CDR2 is SYDVKM in the germline V gene. This CDR3 is CASSLTGRGGEGYTF. Here the CDR3 DNA reads TGTGCCAGCAGTTTAACCGGACGGGGGGGCGAGGGCTACACCTTC.

The DNA for the CDR3 is TGTGCCAGCAGTTACACAGGGTCCGAGCAGTACTTC. It is translated as CASSYTGSEQYF. V is TRBV6-6 and J is TRBJ2-7; TRBD1 is a possible D gene (6 bases). This CDR3 is built from 12 residues. With 2 bases removed from V and 6 bases from J, the gap between germline ends came to 8 bases. The germline CDR1 and CDR2 sequences are MNHNY and SVGAGI (reference sequence).

V and J are TRBV7-9 and TRBJ2-5; 10 bases agree with TRBD2. Per germline, CDR1 SEHNR and CDR2 FQNEAQ (reference sequence). The V and J ends lost 4 bases and 6 bases, in that order; junction bases with no gene match: 5. CDR3 length: 14 amino acids. CDR3: CASSSSSGRKTQYF. In DNA form, the CDR3 reads TGTGCCAGCAGCTCCAGTAGCGGGAGGAAGACCCAGTACTTC.

The chain has TRBV7-2 and TRBJ2-7; TRBD1 might be the D (6 bases). The CDR3 has 13 residues. V lost 5 bases and J lost 3, with 11 bases in between. The germline V gene has CDR1 SGHTA and CDR2 FQGNSA. CDR3 residues: CASSGQLVYEQYF. Written as DNA, the CDR3 is TGTGCCAGCAGCGGACAGCTAGTCTACGAGCAGTACTTC.